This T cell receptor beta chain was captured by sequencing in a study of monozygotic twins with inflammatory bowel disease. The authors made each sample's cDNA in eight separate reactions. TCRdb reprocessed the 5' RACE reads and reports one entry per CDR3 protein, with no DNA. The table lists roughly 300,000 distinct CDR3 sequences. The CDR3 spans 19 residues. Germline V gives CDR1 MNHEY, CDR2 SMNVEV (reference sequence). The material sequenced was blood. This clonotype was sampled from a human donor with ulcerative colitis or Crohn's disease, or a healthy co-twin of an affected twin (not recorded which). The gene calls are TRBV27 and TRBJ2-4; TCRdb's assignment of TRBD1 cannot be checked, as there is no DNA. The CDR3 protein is CASSLSSQGANIDKNIQYF.